This entry lists 21 T cell receptor beta chains sequenced from one sample in a study of blood T cell repertoires in COVID-19. Assay used: immunoSEQ multiplex PCR; TCRdb lists only in-frame clones, some missing. The table records 150,000 to 200,000 clones, 74% of them present only once. The sequencing sample was made of peripheral blood. The receptors shown here come from an elderly woman with acute or convalescent COVID-19.

This chain links TRBV7-2 with TRBJ1-4; 7 bases line up with TRBD1. The CDR3 has 14 amino acids. Germline values: CDR1 SGHTA, CDR2 FQGNSA. The J segment lost 4 bases and the V segment lost 4 bases, leaving 3 bases of the junction unmatched. The CDR3 is CASSSGTVNEKLFF. CDR3 bases: TGTGCCAGCAGCTCGGGGACAGTTAATGAAAAACTGTTTTTT.

The genes are TRBV11-1 and TRBJ1-1; 12 positions match TRBD1. Trimming cost V 5 bases and J 1 base; bases outside gene matches: 5. Germline lookup yields CDR1 SGHAT and CDR2 FQDESV (reference sequence). CDR3 length equals 16 residues. The CDR3 nucleotides read TGTGCCAGCAGCCTGGGACAGGGGGCCACGAACACTGAAGCTTTCTTT. This gives the protein CASSLGQGATNTEAFF. Supplemented by reference TRBV11-1 and TRBJ1-1, the full variable domain reads EAEVAQSPRYKITEKSQAVAFWCDPISGHATLYWYRQILGQGPELLVQFQDESVVDDSQLPKDRFSAERLKGVDSTLKIQPAELGDSAMYLCASSLGQGATNTEAFFGQGTRLTVV.

V gene TRBV30 combines with J gene TRBJ2-1; D possibly corresponds to TRBD2 (6 bases). The germline CDR1 and CDR2 sequences are GTSNPN and SVGIG (reference sequence). V lost 8 bases to trimming and J lost 2 bases, with 19 bases between them. The CDR3 consists of 15 residues. DNA of the CDR3: TGTGCCGGAGACTTAGGCTGGGGGGCCTACAATGAGCAGTTCTTC. This codes for CAGDLGWGAYNEQFF. Full variable domain (remainder filled in from reference TRBV30 and TRBJ2-1): SQTIHQWPATLVQPVGSPLSLECTVEGTSNPNLYWYRQAAGRGLQLLFYSVGIGQISSEVPQNLSASRPQDRQFILSSKKLLLSDSGFYLCAGDLGWGAYNEQFFGPGTRLTVL.

This clone was detected only once. The CDR3 coding sequence is TGCGCCAGCAGCCAAGGAGAATGGGGACAAGTCTACGAGCAGTACTTC. This translates into CASSQGEWGQVYEQYF. The gene calls are TRBV4-1 and TRBJ2-7; D possibly corresponds to TRBD1 (6 bases). CDR1 and CDR2 from the germline V gene are MGHRA and YSYEKL. V shed 1 base and J shed 3 bases, with 16 bases lying between them. The CDR3 runs 16 residues.

Details on this clone: Other DNA variants within this sample encode the same CDR3. This chain connects TRBV25-1 to TRBJ2-1, with 9 bases lining up with TRBD2. V was clipped by 9 bases and J by 4 bases; unmatched bases: 1. The CDR3 totals 12 residues. Germline V CDR1 and CDR2: MGHDK, SYGVNS. The CDR3 here is CASSGSYNEQFF. CDR3 sequence (DNA): TGTGCCAGTAGCGGGAGTTACAATGAGCAGTTCTTC.

This sequence joins TRBV19 and TRBJ1-2; 7 bases agree with TRBD1. V lost 3 bases, J lost 2 bases, and 18 bases stayed unmatched. Germline V lookup: CDR1 LNHDA, CDR2 SQIVND (reference sequence). CDR3 length: 19 residues. The CDR3 DNA follows: TGTGCCAGTAGTATCTACCGGACAGGATCGAGGTCTCAGAACTATGGCTACACCTTC. Translated: CASSIYRTGSRSQNYGYTF.

With respect to this clone: The identical CDR3 is also encoded by other nucleotide sequences in the sample. This chain uses TRBV7-9 with TRBJ2-7; D unresolved. The CDR3 sequence is 11 residues long. V shed 5 bases and J shed 7 bases, with 9 bases lying between them. Germline V CDR1 and CDR2: SEHNR, FQNEAQ (reference sequence). CDR3 nucleotide sequence: TGTGCCAGCAGCCTAGATCAGGAGCAGTACTTC. Its protein product is CASSLDQEQYF.

This chain connects TRBV30 to TRBJ1-1, with TRBD1 matching over 9 bases. This CDR3 spans 14 amino acids. The germline V gene encodes CDR1 GTSNPN and CDR2 SVGIG (reference sequence). The V gene end was trimmed by 5 bases and the J gene end by 4 bases; junction bases not matched to a gene: 8. The CDR3 DNA reads as TGTGCCTGGGGCAGAAGGACAGGGGCCACTGAAGCTTTCTTT. Its protein is CAWGRRTGATEAFF.

This chain uses TRBV5-1 with TRBJ1-1; D is possibly TRBD1 (5 bases). CDR1 and CDR2 from the germline V gene are SGHRS and YFSETQ. Trimming cost V 4 bases and J 2 bases, with 12 bases left between them. The CDR3 is made up of 14 amino acids. DNA of the CDR3: TGCGCCAGCAGCCCATCAACAGGCAACACTGAAGCTTTCTTT. This codes for CASSPSTGNTEAFF.

The chain links TRBV7-8 to TRBJ1-3; D unclear. The germline CDR1 and CDR2 sequences are SGHVS and FQNEAQ. Trimming pared 5 bases from V and 4 bases from J, leaving 18 bases between. The CDR3 covers 16 residues. CDR3 coding DNA: TGTGCCAGCAGCAGGTTCGGGGAGTATAGCGGAAACACCATATATTTT. Its protein is CASSRFGEYSGNTIYF.

The chain combines TRBV18 with TRBJ2-3, with D perhaps TRBD2 (6 bases). The length of the CDR3 is 15 residues. V lost 4 bases and J 2 bases, leaving 13 bases between the germline ends. CDR1 and CDR2 (germline): KGHSH, LQKENI. The CDR3 region is CASSRLGGFTDTQYF. As DNA, the CDR3 is TGTGCCAGCTCACGACTAGGAGGGTTCACAGATACGCAGTATTTT.

The V and J genes are TRBV7-2 and TRBJ1-1; D ambiguous. CDR3 length: 19 amino acids. Germline CDR1 and CDR2: SGHTA and FQGNSA. V lost 6 bases to trimming and J lost 2 bases, with 28 bases between them. The CDR3 here is CASSRRGPPSLTLNTEAFF. CDR3 nucleotides: TGTGCCAGCAGTCGTCGAGGGCCTCCCTCTCTTACCTTAAACACTGAAGCTTTCTTT.

Only one count was recorded for this clone. This chain connects TRBV7-2 to TRBJ2-7; the D gene is possibly TRBD1 (5 bases). Per germline, CDR1 SGHTA and CDR2 FQGNSA. V was cut by 5 bases and J by 3 bases, with 17 bases left in between. This CDR3 contains 15 residues. The CDR3 DNA follows: TGTGCCAGCAGCACCGTGGGTGGGGCTGGCTACGAGCAGTACTTC. It is translated as CASSTVGGAGYEQYF.

The CDR3 bases are TGTGCCTGGAATAGGGGAGGGGAAAAACTGTTTTTT. It translates to CAWNRGGEKLFF. The chain carries TRBV30 and TRBJ1-4; maybe TRBD1 (5 bases). This CDR3 spans 12 amino acids. V was trimmed by 4 bases and J by 8 bases, leaving 11 bases between them. Germline CDR1 reads GTSNPN; CDR2 reads SVGIG (reference sequence).

J is TRBJ1-6 and V is TRBV5-1; D remains ambiguous. Trimming stripped 4 bases from V and 6 bases from J, with 17 bases between. This CDR3 contains 16 residues. Germline CDR1 reads SGHRS; CDR2 reads YFSETQ. This chain's CDR3 is CASSTDPGTGNSPLHF. In DNA form, the CDR3 reads TGCGCCAGCAGCACGGATCCGGGAACGGGTAATTCACCCCTCCACTTT.

The chain has TRBV30 and TRBJ1-5; D call uncertain. The V end lost 1 base, the J end lost 6 bases, and 7 bases lay between the germline ends. Germline lookup yields CDR1 GTSNPN and CDR2 SVGIG (reference sequence). The CDR3 spans 12 residues. The DNA of the CDR3 is TGTGCCTGGAGTGAGAGTTTTCAGCCCCAGCATTTT. This gives the protein CAWSESFQPQHF.

DNA for the CDR3: TGTGCCAGCAGCCAGTCCTATAGCACCTACAATGAGCAGTTCTTC. As protein: CASSQSYSTYNEQFF. V usage is TRBV9 and J usage is TRBJ2-1, with D uncertain. The CDR3 has 15 amino acids. The germline CDR1 and CDR2 sequences are SGDLS and YYNGEE. Trimming took off 4 bases at V and 2 bases at J, with 13 bases between the two ends. Using reference TRBV9 and TRBJ2-1 for the parts outside the CDR3, the full variable domain is DSGVTQTPKHLITATGQRVTLRCSPRSGDLSVYWYQQSLDQGLQFLIQYYNGEERAKGNILERFSAQQFPDLHSELNLSSLELGDSALYFCASSQSYSTYNEQFFGPGTRLTVL.

This clone has more than one count but fewer than ten. The CDR3 is CASRPPGTGGNQPQHF. The CDR3 coding sequence is TGTGCCAGCAGGCCTCCCGGGACAGGGGGCAATCAGCCCCAGCATTTT. This chain connects TRBV27 to TRBJ1-5, with 10 positions matching TRBD1. Germline trimming cut 6 bases from V and 2 bases from J; bases unmatched to any gene: 7. There are 16 residues in the CDR3. Germline V gene data show CDR1 as MNHEY and CDR2 as SMNVEV (reference sequence).

The chain links TRBV6-1 to TRBJ1-3, with D maybe TRBD1 (5 bases). The CDR3 extends over 16 amino acids. From germline, CDR1 is MNHNS and CDR2 SASEGT. The V gene lost 1 base and the J gene lost 1 base, with 11 bases spanning the gap. In DNA, the CDR3 is TGTGCCAGCAGTGAAGTGGCCCGGACATCTGGAAACACCATATATTTT. Residues: CASSEVARTSGNTIYF.

The V gene is TRBV19, the J gene TRBJ1-5; 7 positions agree with TRBD1. V gave up 4 bases and J gave up 3 bases; unmatched junction bases: 12. This CDR3 is built from 17 residues. In germline, CDR1 is LNHDA, CDR2 SQIVND (reference sequence). DNA of the CDR3: TGTGCCAGTAGTACGGCCCTGTACAGGGGAAACAATCAGCCCCAGCATTTT. It is translated as CASSTALYRGNNQPQHF.

DNA of the CDR3: TGTGCCAGCAGCCCCCGGACAGGGGACATAATGAACACTGAAGCTTTCTTT. This gives the protein CASSPRTGDIMNTEAFF. V usage is TRBV7-9 and J usage is TRBJ1-1; 9 positions agree with TRBD1. The V and J ends lost 5 bases and 0 bases, in that order; junction bases with no gene match: 10. The CDR3 extends over 17 amino acids. Germline-derived CDR1 and CDR2 are SEHNR and FQNEAQ (reference sequence).